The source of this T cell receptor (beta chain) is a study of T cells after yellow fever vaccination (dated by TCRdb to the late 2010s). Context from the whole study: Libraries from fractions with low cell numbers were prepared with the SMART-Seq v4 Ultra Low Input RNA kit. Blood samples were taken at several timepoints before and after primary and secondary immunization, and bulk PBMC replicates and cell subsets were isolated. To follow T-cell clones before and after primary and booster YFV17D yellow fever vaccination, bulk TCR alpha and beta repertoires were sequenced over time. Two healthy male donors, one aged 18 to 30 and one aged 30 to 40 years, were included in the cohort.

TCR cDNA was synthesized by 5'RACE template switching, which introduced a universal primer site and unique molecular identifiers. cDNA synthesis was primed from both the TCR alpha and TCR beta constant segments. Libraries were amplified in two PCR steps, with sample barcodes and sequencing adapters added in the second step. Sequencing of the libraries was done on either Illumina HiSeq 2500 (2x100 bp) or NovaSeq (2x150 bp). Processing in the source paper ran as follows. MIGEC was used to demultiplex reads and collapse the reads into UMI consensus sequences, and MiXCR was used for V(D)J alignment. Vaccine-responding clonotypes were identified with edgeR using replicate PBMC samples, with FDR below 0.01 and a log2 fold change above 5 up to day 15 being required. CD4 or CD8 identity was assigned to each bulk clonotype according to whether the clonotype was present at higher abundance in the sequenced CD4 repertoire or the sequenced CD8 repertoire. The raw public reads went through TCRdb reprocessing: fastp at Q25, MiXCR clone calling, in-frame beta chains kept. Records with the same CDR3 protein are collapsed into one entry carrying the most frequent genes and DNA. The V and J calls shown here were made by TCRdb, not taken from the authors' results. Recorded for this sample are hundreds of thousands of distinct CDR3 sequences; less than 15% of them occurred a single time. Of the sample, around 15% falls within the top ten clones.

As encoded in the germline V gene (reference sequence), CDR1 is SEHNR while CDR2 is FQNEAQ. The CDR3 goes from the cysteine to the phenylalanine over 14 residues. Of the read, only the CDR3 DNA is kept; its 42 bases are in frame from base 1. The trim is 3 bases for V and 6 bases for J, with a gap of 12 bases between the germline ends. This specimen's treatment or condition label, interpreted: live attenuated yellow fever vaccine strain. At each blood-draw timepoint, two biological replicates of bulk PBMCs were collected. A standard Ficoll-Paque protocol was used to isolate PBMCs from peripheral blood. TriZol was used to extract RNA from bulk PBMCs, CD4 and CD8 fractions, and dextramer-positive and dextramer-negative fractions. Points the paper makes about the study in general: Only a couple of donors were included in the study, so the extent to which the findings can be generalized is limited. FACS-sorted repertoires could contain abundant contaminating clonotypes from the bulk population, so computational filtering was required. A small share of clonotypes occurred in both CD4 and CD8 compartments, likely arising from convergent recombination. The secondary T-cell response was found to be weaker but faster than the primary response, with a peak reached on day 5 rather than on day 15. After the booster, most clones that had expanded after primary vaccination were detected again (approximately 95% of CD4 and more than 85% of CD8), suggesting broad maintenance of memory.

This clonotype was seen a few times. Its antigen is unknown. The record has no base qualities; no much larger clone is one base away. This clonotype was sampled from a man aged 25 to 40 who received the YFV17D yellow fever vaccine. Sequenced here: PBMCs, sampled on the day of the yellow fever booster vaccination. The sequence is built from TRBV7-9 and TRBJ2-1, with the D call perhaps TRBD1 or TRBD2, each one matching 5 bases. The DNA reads TGTGCCAGCAGCTTTAGAGGGGAAGGCAATGAGCAGTTCTTC. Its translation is CASSFRGEGNEQFF.